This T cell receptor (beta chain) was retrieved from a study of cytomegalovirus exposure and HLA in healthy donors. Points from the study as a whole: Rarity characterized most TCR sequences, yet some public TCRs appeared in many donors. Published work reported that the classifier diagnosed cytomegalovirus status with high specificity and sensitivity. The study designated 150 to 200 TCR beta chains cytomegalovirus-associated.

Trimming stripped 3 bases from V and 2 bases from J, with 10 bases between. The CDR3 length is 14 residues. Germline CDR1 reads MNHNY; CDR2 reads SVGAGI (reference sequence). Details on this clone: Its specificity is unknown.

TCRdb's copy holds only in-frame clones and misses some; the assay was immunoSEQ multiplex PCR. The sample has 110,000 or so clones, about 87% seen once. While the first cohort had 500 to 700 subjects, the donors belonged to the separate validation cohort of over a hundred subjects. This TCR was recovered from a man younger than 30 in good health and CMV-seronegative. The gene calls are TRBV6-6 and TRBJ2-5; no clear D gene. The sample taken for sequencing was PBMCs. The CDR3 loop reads CASSYLPEQETQYF. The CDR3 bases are TGTGCCAGCAGTTATCTACCCGAGCAAGAGACCCAGTACTTC.